One and the same sample provided the 24 T cell receptor beta chains below, sequenced in a study of T cell responses to AZD1222 COVID-19 vaccine. Here immunoSEQ multiplex PCR was the method, and the copy in TCRdb shows in-frame clones only, minus some. The table lists about 130,000 clones, approximately 85% of them singletons. Sequenced here: peripheral blood, sampled on day 0 of AZD1222 vaccination. These TCRs come from an adult in good health.

V and J are TRBV5-1 and TRBJ1-5; D unresolved. The germline V and J ends were trimmed by 1 base and 7 bases, with 6 bases remaining between them. This CDR3 is built from 12 residues. Germline CDR1 SGHRS, CDR2 YFSETQ. For the CDR3, the DNA is TGCGCCAGCAGCTTGTCAGGACAGCCCCAGCATTTT. Translating gives CASSLSGQPQHF.

The chain carries TRBV5-1 and TRBJ2-1, with 10 bases that match TRBD2. The CDR3 consists of 16 residues. J gave up 1 base and V 7 bases, and 8 bases lay outside the gene matches. Germline V gene sequence: CDR1 SGHRS, CDR2 YFSETQ. CDR3 region: CASLAGAASSYNEQFF. CDR3 nucleotides: TGCGCCAGCCTAGCGGGAGCCGCCTCTTCCTACAATGAGCAGTTCTTC. Complete variable domain (other parts from reference TRBV5-1 and TRBJ2-1): KAGVTQTPRYLIKTRGQQVTLSCSPISGHRSVSWYQQTPGQGLQFLFEYFSETQRNKGNFPGRFSGRQFSNSRSEMNVSTLELGDSALYLCASLAGAASSYNEQFFGPGTRLTVL.

The chain is built from TRBV3-1 (or the pseudogene TRBV3-2) and TRBJ1-4, with TRBD1 matching over 7 bases. Germline lookup yields CDR1 LGHDT and CDR2 YNNKEL (reference sequence). With 3 bases clipped from V and 6 bases from J, the junction kept 7 bases outside the gene matches. CDR3 size: 15 residues. The CDR3 sequence: CASSHSGTVYEKLFF. In nucleotides, the CDR3 is TGTGCCAGCAGCCATTCAGGGACAGTCTATGAAAAACTGTTTTTT.

The chain employs TRBV7-8 and TRBJ1-6; D is possibly TRBD1 (6 bases). The CDR3 runs to 15 residues. V was pared by 1 base and J by 10 bases, with 14 bases between. Germline values: CDR1 SGHVS, CDR2 FQNEAQ. The CDR3 bases are TGTGCCAGCAGCTTAGTAGGGGGGGACGGGTCACCCCTCCACTTT. Translation: CASSLVGGDGSPLHF.

CDR3 DNA sequence: TGCGCCAGCAGCCTCACGCCCTCCGTCGGCTATGGCTACACCTTC. Encoded protein: CASSLTPSVGYGYTF. The chain is built from TRBV4-1 and TRBJ1-2; no definite D call. The CDR3 runs to 15 residues. Germline V gene data show CDR1 as MGHRA and CDR2 as YSYEKL. V was clipped by 4 bases and J by 4 bases, with 16 bases between them.

The chain combines TRBV20-1 with TRBJ2-6; tentatively, D is TRBD1 or TRBD2 (5 bases each). The CDR3 runs 14 residues. Trimming cost V 3 bases and J 2 bases, with 8 bases left between them. Germline-derived CDR1 and CDR2 are DFQATT and SNEGSKA (reference sequence). The CDR3 here is CSASGGAGANVLTF. The CDR3 DNA is TGCAGTGCTAGTGGGGGAGCTGGGGCCAACGTCCTGACTTTC.

As DNA, the CDR3 is TGCGCCAGCAGTCTTCCCGGGACAGGGCCCTATAATTCACCCCTCCACTTT. Translated: CASSLPGTGPYNSPLHF. V is TRBV23-1 and J is TRBJ1-6; 9 bases match TRBD1. TRBV23-1 is designated an ORF whose function remains uncertain. Trimming at V came to 4 bases and at J to 2 bases, leaving 6 bases not matched to a gene. The CDR3 length is 17 residues.

The V call is TRBV2, the J call TRBJ2-5; possible D gene TRBD1, 5 bases. This CDR3 has 14 amino acids. Germline loops: CDR1 SNHLY, CDR2 FYNNEI. With 8 bases removed from V and 3 bases from J, the gap between germline ends came to 16 bases. CDR3 in amino acids: CASLKNDRKETQYF. The CDR3 region has the DNA TGTGCCAGCCTAAAAAACGACAGAAAAGAGACCCAGTACTTC. The full variable domain, completed using reference TRBV2 and TRBJ2-5, is EPEVTQTPSHQVTQMGQEVILRCVPISNHLYFYWYRQILGQKVEFLVSFYNNEISEKSEIFDDQFSVERPDGSNFTLKIRSTKLEDSAMYFCASLKNDRKETQYFGPGTRLLVL.

This chain links TRBV7-2 with TRBJ1-5; D might be TRBD1 (6 bases). Deletions cut 7 bases from V and 0 bases from J, with 10 bases between. The CDR3 is 14 amino acids. Germline-derived CDR1 and CDR2 are SGHTA and FQGNSA. CDR3 sequence (DNA): TGTGCCAGCACCCTAGGGGGTAGCAATCAGCCCCAGCATTTT. Translation: CASTLGGSNQPQHF.

V is TRBV5-1 and J is TRBJ2-7; D perhaps matches TRBD2 (5 bases). CDR3 size: 14 residues. V was shortened by 0 bases and J by 4 bases, with 11 bases between the two germline ends. Germline V gene lookup returns CDR1 SGHRS and CDR2 YFSETQ. The CDR3 is CASSLDLARYEQYF. The CDR3 nucleotides are TGCGCCAGCAGCTTGGATCTAGCCCGTTACGAGCAGTACTTC.

The chain combines TRBV11-2 with TRBJ2-2; D is unclear. The CDR3 totals 14 residues. From germline, CDR1 is SGHAT and CDR2 FQNNGV. Trimming shortened V by 0 bases and J by 6 bases, and 8 bases separated the two germline ends. The DNA of the CDR3 is TGTGCCAGCAGCTTAGATTTCCTGGCCGGGGAGCTGTTTTTT. Translation gives CASSLDFLAGELFF.

V gene TRBV18 combines with J gene TRBJ2-7; D tentatively fits TRBD1 or TRBD2 (5 bases each). Germline values: CDR1 KGHSH, CDR2 LQKENI. The V and J ends lost 1 base and 5 bases respectively, with 12 bases between them. The CDR3 has 14 residues. The CDR3 loop reads CASSPRGREDEQYF. CDR3 DNA sequence: TGTGCCAGCTCACCACGGGGACGAGAAGACGAGCAGTACTTC.

The chain recombines TRBV3-1 (or the pseudogene TRBV3-2) with TRBJ1-6, with D possibly being TRBD1 (6 bases). The CDR3 runs 18 residues. Germline values: CDR1 LGHDT, CDR2 YNNKEL (reference sequence). V shed 1 base and J shed 2 bases, with 15 bases lying between them. CDR3 amino acids: CASSQVAGGAAYNSPLHF. The CDR3 nucleotides are TGTGCCAGCAGCCAAGTTGCCGGGGGGGCGGCCTATAATTCACCCCTCCACTTT.

Written as DNA, the CDR3 is TGCGCCAGCAGCCAAGAGGAAGCGGGCTTAACCCACGAGCAGTACTTC. Its protein is CASSQEEAGLTHEQYF. The rearrangement joins TRBV4-1 to TRBJ2-7, with a weak D call TRBD2 (6 bases). This CDR3 is 16 amino acids long. Germline-derived CDR1 and CDR2 are MGHRA and YSYEKL. The V gene lost 0 bases and the J gene lost 5 bases, with 17 bases spanning the gap.

The chain joins TRBV6-5 to TRBJ2-7, with TRBD1 matching over 11 bases. The germline V gene encodes CDR1 MNHEY and CDR2 SVGAGI. The CDR3 runs 16 residues. Germline trimming cut 2 bases from V and 4 bases from J; bases unmatched to any gene: 7. Here the CDR3 reads CASSYALGTGGYEQYF. In DNA, the CDR3 is TGTGCCAGCAGTTACGCCCTGGGGACAGGGGGATACGAGCAGTACTTC.

V and J are TRBV10-2 and TRBJ2-2, with 8 bases lining up with TRBD2. This CDR3 contains 15 residues. V lost 7 bases to trimming and J lost 7 bases; unmatched junction nucleotides: 11. Germline V gives CDR1 WSHSY, CDR2 SAAADI. Written as DNA, the CDR3 is TGCGCCAGCATCCCCGGGGGGGGCCTTGGCGGGGAGCTGTTTTTT. This translates into CASIPGGGLGGELFF.

The rearrangement uses TRBV6-5 and TRBJ1-2; no firm D call. Germline loops: CDR1 MNHEY, CDR2 SVGAGI. Trimming shortened V by 0 bases and J by 7 bases, and 9 bases separated the two germline ends. The CDR3 has 13 residues. Written as DNA, the CDR3 is TGTGCCAGCAGTTACTCGGGTGTGGGTGGCTACACCTTC. It encodes CASSYSGVGGYTF.

The rearrangement joins TRBV11-2 to TRBJ2-5; unclear D gene. V lost 10 bases, J lost 4 bases, and 13 bases lay in between. The CDR3 is made up of 12 amino acids. The germline CDR1 and CDR2 sequences are SGHAT and FQNNGV. CDR3: CATRYSGETQYF. The CDR3 nucleotides are TGTGCCACCCGTTATAGTGGAGAGACCCAGTACTTC.

This chain links TRBV30 with TRBJ2-7; no definite D call. The CDR3 is 11 residues long. Looked up from germline, CDR1 is GTSNPN and CDR2 is SVGIG (reference sequence). Trimming cost V 1 base and J 7 bases, with 8 bases left between them. The CDR3 protein is CAWSATEEQYF. The CDR3 DNA sequence: TGTGCCTGGAGTGCCACAGAGGAGCAGTACTTC. Full variable domain (remainder filled in from reference TRBV30 and TRBJ2-7): SQTIHQWPATLVQPVGSPLSLECTVEGTSNPNLYWYRQAAGRGLQLLFYSVGIGQISSEVPQNLSASRPQDRQFILSSKKLLLSDSGFYLCAWSATEEQYFGPGTRLTVT.

CDR3 nucleotides: TGTGCCAGCAGCCCCCGCCCCGGCGCCTCCTCCTACGAGCAGTACTTC. Translation: CASSPRPGASSYEQYF. This chain uses TRBV7-8 with TRBJ2-7; unclear D gene. Trimming cost V 5 bases and J 0 bases, with 17 bases left between them. The V gene's germline CDR1 is SGHVS and CDR2 FQNEAQ. This CDR3 is 16 amino acids long.

The chain couples TRBV2 to TRBJ1-3; 9 nucleotides align to TRBD1. Germline V gene sequence: CDR1 SNHLY, CDR2 FYNNEI. With V trimmed by 7 bases and J by 0 bases, 4 bases remained unmatched. The CDR3 sequence is 15 residues long. The CDR3 nucleotides are TGTGCCAGCAATGGACAGGGGAACTCTGGAAACACCATATATTTT. Translated: CASNGQGNSGNTIYF.

The chain joins TRBV5-1 to TRBJ2-5; D not resolved. The germline V and J ends were trimmed by 0 bases and 5 bases, with 8 bases remaining between them. Germline V gives CDR1 SGHRS, CDR2 YFSETQ. This CDR3 comprises 13 residues. CDR3 sequence reads: CASSLVPGETQYF. DNA for the CDR3: TGCGCCAGCAGCTTGGTACCCGGGGAGACCCAGTACTTC.

The chain employs TRBV28 and TRBJ1-5, with 9 nucleotides matching TRBD1. Germline V lookup: CDR1 MDHEN, CDR2 SYDVKM. This CDR3 has 14 residues. The V and J ends lost 7 bases and 11 bases, in that order; junction bases with no gene match: 12. The CDR3 is CASMVTGGDRAQHF. The CDR3 bases are TGTGCCAGCATGGTGACAGGGGGGGACAGAGCCCAGCATTTT.

The V call is TRBV14, the J call TRBJ2-5; D might be TRBD1 or TRBD2, each matching 5 bases. Looked up from germline, CDR1 is SGHDN and CDR2 is FVKESK. Trimming left V 3 bases short and J 10 bases short, with 18 bases between. This CDR3 has 14 residues. The CDR3 DNA is TGTGCCAGCAGCCAGAGGGACCTACATCGGGTCCAGTACTTC. The encoded protein is CASSQRDLHRVQYF. Complete variable domain (other parts from reference TRBV14 and TRBJ2-5): EAGVTQFPSHSVIEKGQTVTLRCDPISGHDNLYWYRRVMGKEIKFLLHFVKESKQDESGMPNNRFLAERTGGTYSTLKVQPAELEDSGVYFCASSQRDLHRVQYFGPGTRLLVL.